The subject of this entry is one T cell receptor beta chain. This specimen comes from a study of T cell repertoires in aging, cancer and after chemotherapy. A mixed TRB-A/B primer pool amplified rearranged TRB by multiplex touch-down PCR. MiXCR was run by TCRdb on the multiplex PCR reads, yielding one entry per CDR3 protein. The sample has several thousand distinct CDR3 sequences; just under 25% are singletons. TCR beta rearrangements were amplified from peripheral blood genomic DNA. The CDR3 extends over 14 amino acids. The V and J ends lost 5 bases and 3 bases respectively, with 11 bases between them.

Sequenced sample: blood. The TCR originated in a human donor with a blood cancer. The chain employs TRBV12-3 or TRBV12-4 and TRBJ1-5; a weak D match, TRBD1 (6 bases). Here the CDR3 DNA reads TGTGCCAGCAGTATACAGGGAGACAATCAGCCCCAGCATTTT. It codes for CASSIQGDNQPQHF.